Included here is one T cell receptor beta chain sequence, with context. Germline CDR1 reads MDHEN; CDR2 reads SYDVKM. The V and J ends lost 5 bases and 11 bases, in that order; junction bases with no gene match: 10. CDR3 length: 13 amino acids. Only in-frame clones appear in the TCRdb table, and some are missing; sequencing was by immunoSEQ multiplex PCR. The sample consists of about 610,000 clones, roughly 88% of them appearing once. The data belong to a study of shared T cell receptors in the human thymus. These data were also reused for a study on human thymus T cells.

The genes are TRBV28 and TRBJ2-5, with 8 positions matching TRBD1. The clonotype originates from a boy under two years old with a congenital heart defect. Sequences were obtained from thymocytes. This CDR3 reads CASSRTGGSEQYF. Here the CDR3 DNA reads TGTGCCAGCAGTCGCACAGGGGGGTCTGAGCAGTACTTC.